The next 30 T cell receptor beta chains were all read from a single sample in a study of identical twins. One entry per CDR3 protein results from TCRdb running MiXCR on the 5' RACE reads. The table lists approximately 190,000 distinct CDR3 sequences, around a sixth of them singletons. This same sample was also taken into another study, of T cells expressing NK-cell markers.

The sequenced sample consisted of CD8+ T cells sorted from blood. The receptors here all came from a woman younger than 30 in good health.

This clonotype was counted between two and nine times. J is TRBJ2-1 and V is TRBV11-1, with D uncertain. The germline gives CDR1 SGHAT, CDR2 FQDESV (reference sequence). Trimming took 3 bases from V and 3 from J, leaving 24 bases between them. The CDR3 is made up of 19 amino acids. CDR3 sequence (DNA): TGTGCCAGCAGCTTGGCCCTGCTTCGGAGCTCGAACGACTACAATGAGCAGTTCTTC. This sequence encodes CASSLALLRSSNDYNEQFF. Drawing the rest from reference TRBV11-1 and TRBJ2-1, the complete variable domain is EAEVAQSPRYKITEKSQAVAFWCDPISGHATLYWYRQILGQGPELLVQFQDESVVDDSQLPKDRFSAERLKGVDSTLKIQPAELGDSAMYLCASSLALLRSSNDYNEQFFGPGTRLTVL.

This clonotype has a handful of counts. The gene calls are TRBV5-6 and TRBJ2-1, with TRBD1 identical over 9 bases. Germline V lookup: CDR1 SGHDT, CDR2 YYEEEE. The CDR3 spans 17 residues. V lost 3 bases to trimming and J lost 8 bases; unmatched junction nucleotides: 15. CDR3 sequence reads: CASSSRPGQGVLHEQFF. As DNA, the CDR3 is TGTGCCAGCAGCTCCAGGCCGGGACAGGGCGTGTTGCATGAGCAGTTCTTC.

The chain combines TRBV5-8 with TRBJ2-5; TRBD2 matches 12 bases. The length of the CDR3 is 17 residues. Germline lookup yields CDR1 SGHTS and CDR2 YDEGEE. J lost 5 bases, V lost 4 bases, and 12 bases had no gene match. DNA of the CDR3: TGTGCCAGCAGCCCAGGACTAGCGGGAACTCCTGAGGAGACCCAGTACTTC. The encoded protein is CASSPGLAGTPEETQYF.

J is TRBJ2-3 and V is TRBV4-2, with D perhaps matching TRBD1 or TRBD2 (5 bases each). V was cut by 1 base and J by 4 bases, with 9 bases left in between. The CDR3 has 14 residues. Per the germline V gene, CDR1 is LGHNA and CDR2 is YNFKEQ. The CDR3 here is CASSQGGWPDTQYF. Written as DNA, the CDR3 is TGTGCCAGCAGCCAAGGGGGGTGGCCAGATACGCAGTATTTT.

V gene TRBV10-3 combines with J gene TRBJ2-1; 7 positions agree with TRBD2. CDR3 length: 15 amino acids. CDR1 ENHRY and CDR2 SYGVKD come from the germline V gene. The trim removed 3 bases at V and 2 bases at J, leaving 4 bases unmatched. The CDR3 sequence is CAISDPSGTYNEQFF. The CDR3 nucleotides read TGTGCCATCAGTGATCCTAGCGGAACCTACAATGAGCAGTTCTTC.

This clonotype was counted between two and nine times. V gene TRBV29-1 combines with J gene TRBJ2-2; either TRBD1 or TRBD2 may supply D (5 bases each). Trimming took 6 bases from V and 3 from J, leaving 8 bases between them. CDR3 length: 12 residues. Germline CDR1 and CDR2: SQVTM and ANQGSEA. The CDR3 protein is CSVGAHTGELFF. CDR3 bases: TGCAGCGTCGGGGCTCACACCGGGGAGCTGTTTTTT.

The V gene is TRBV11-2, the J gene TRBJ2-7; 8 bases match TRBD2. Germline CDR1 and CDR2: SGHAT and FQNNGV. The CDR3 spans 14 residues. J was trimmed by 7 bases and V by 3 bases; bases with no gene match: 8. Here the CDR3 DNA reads TGTGCCAGCAGCTTGGCTAGCGGGCCCTGGGAGCAGTACTTC. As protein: CASSLASGPWEQYF.

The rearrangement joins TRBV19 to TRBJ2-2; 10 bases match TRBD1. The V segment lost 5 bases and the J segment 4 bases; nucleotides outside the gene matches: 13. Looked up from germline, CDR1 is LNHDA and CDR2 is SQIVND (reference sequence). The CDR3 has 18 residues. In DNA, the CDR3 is TGTGCCAGTAGTGTCCGGGACAGGGGCCTCTCCAGCACCGGGGAGCTGTTTTTT. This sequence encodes CASSVRDRGLSSTGELFF.

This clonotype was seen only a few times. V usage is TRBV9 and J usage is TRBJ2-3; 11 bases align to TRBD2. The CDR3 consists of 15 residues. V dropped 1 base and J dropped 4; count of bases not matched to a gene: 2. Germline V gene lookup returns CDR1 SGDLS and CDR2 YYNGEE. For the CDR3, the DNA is TGTGCCAGCAGCGTATTAGCGGGAGGGCCAGATACGCAGTATTTT. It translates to CASSVLAGGPDTQYF.

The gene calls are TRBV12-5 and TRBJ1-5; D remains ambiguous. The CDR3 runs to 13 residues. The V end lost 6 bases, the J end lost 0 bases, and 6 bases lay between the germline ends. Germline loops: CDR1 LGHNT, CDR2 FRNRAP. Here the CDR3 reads CASGLHSNQPQHF. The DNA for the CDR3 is TGTGCTAGTGGCCTCCATAGCAATCAGCCCCAGCATTTT.

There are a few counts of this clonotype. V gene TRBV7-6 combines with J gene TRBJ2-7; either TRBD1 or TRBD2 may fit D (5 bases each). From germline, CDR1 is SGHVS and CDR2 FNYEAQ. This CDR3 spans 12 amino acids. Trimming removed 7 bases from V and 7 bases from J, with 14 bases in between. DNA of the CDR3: TGTGCCAGCATCGGGGCTCGAGAAGAGCAGTACTTC. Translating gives CASIGAREEQYF.

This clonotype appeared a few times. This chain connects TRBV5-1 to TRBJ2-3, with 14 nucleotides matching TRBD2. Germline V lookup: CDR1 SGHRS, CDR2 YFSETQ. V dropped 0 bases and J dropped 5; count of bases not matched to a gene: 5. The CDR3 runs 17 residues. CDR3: CASSLEGLAGGRDTQYF. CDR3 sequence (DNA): TGCGCCAGCAGCTTGGAAGGACTAGCGGGGGGCCGAGATACGCAGTATTTT.

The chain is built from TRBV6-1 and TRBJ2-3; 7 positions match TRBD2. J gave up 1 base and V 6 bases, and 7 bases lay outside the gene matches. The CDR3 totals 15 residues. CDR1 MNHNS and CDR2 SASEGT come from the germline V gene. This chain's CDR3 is CASSLGGYGTDTQYF. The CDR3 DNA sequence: TGTGCCAGCAGCTTGGGGGGGTATGGCACAGATACGCAGTATTTT.

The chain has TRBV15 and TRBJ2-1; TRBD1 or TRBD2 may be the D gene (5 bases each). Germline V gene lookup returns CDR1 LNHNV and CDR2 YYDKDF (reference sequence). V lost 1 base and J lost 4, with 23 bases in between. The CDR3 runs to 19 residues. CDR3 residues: CATSRAFGGRRSGYNEQFF. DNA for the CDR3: TGTGCCACCAGCAGAGCTTTTGGGGGACGGCGAAGCGGTTACAATGAGCAGTTCTTC.

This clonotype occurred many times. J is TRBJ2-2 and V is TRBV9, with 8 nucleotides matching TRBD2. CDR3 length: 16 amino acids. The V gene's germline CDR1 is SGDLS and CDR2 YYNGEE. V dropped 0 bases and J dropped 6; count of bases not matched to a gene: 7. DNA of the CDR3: TGTGCCAGCAGCGTAGGATTTAGCGGGACGGCCGGGGAGCTGTTTTTT. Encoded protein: CASSVGFSGTAGELFF.

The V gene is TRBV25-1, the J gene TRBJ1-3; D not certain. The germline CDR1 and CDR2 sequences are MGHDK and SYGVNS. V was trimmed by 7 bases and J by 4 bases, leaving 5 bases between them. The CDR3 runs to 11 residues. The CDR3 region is CASKWGNTIYF. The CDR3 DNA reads TGTGCCAGCAAATGGGGAAACACCATATATTTT.

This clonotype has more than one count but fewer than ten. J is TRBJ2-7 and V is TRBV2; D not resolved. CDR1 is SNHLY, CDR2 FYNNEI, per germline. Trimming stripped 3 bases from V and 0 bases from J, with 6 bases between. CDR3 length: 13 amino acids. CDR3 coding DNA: TGTGCCAGCAGTGACGGAATCTCCTACGAGCAGTACTTC. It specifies CASSDGISYEQYF.

As DNA, the CDR3 is TGTGCCAGCAGTAGTAGCTATGAGCAGTTCTTC. It is translated as CASSSSYEQFF. The rearrangement links TRBV25-1 to TRBJ2-1, with D uncertain. The CDR3 totals 11 residues. Between the trimmed V and J ends, which lost 5 bases and 8 bases, there was a span of 7 bases. The V gene's germline CDR1 is MGHDK and CDR2 SYGVNS.

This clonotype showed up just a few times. The CDR3 sequence: CASRRGTGLGTEAFF. CDR3 in DNA: TGTGCCAGCAGGCGGGGAACAGGGCTTGGCACTGAAGCTTTCTTT. V and J are TRBV7-9 and TRBJ1-1; TRBD1 is a possible D gene (6 bases). This CDR3 spans 15 amino acids. V gave up 6 bases and J gave up 4 bases, with 18 bases separating them. CDR1 is SEHNR and CDR2 is FQNEAQ in the germline V gene (reference sequence).

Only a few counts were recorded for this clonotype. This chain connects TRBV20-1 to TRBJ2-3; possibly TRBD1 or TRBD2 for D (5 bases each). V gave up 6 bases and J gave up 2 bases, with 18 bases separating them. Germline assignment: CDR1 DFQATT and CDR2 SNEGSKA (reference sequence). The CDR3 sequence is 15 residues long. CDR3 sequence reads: CSATDRDPYTDTQYF. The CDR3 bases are TGCAGTGCCACTGACCGGGACCCCTACACAGATACGCAGTATTTT.

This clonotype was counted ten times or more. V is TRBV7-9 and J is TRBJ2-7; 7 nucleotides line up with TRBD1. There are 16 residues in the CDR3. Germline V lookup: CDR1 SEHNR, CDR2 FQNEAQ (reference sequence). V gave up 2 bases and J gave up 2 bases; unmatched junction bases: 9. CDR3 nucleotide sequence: TGTGCCAGCAGCTTACCCTCGGGACAGAGTCCCTACGAGCAGTACTTC. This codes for CASSLPSGQSPYEQYF. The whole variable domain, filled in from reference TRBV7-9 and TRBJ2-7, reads DTGVSQNPRHKITKRGQNVTFRCDPISEHNRLYWYRQTLGQGPEFLTYFQNEAQLEKSRLLSDRFSAERPKGSFSTLEIQRTEQGDSAMYLCASSLPSGQSPYEQYFGPGTRLTVT.

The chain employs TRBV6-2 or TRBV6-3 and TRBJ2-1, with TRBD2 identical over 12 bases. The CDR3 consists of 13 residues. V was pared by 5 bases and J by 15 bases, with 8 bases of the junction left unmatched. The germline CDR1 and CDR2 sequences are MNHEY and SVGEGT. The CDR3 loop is CASSGLAGRERFF. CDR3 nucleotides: TGTGCCAGCAGTGGACTAGCGGGAAGGGAGAGGTTCTTC.

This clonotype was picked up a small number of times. This chain's CDR3 is CSVDQQGTHEQYF. The CDR3 DNA reads as TGCAGCGTTGACCAACAGGGGACCCACGAGCAGTACTTC. The V call is TRBV29-1, the J call TRBJ2-7; 7 nucleotides match TRBD1. The CDR3 runs to 13 residues. The germline V gene encodes CDR1 SQVTM and CDR2 ANQGSEA. Trimming took 3 bases from V and 5 from J; bases not matched to a gene: 7.

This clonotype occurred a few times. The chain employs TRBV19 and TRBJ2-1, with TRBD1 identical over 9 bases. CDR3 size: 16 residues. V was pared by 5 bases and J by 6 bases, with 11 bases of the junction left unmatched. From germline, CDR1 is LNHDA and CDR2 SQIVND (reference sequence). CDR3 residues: CASSFLQGALVNEQFF. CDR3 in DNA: TGTGCCAGTAGTTTCCTACAGGGGGCGCTTGTCAATGAGCAGTTCTTC.

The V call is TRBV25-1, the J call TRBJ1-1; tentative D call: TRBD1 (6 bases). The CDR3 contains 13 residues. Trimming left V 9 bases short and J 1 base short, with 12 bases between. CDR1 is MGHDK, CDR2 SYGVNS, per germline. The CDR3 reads CASRAGANTEAFF. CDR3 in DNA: TGTGCCAGTCGGGCAGGGGCGAACACTGAAGCTTTCTTT.

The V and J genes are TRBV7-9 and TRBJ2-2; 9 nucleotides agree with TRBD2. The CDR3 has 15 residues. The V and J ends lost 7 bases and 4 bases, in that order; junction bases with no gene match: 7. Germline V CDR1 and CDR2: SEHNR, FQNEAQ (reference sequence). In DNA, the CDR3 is TGTGCCAGCATTAGCGGGGGCCGAGGCACCGGGGAGCTGTTTTTT. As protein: CASISGGRGTGELFF.

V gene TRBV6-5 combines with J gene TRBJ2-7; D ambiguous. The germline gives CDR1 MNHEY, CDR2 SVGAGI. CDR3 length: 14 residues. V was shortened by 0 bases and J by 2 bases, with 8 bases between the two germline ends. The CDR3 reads CASSYSRQPYEQYF. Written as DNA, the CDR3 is TGTGCCAGCAGTTACTCTAGGCAGCCCTACGAGCAGTACTTC.

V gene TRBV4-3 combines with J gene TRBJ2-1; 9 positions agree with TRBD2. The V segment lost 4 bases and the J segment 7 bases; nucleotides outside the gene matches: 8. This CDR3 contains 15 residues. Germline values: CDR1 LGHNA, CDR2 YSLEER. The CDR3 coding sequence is TGCGCCAGCAGCCTCCTAGCGGGAAATACGAATGAGCAGTTCTTC. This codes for CASSLLAGNTNEQFF.

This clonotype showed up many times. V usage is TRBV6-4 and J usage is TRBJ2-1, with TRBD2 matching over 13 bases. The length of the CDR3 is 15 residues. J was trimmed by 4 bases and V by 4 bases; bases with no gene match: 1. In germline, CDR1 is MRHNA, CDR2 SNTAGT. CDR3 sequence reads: CASSGTSGGYNEQFF. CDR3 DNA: TGTGCCAGCAGTGGGACTAGCGGGGGTTACAATGAGCAGTTCTTC.

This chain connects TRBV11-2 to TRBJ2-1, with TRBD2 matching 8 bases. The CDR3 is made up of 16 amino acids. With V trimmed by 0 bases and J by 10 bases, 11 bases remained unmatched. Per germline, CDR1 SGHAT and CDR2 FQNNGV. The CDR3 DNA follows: TGTGCCAGCAGCTTAGATATCGGACTAGCAAGGAGAGAGCAGTTCTTC. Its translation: CASSLDIGLARREQFF.